This TCR beta chain was found in a study of post-analysis software for immune sequencing data. Findings of the study overall: About 5 TRBV segments (TRBV5-6, TRBV5-1 and TRBV20-1 among them) occurred more frequently in patients than in controls. The F measure placed samples prepared in the same batch into strongly shared clusters. Multiple sclerosis patients showed significantly lower normalized Chao1 diversity than controls did.

Presence of unique molecular identifiers characterized the TCR beta cDNA libraries. The source material, 1 to 10 million T cells, gave rise to roughly 0.5 million cDNA molecules. TCRdb reprocessed the PCR reads with MiXCR, giving one entry per CDR3 protein. The data contain hundreds of thousands of distinct CDR3 sequences, 53% of them singletons. To note about this clonotype: The antigen is undetermined.

The CDR3 covers 17 residues. V trimming: 6 bases; J trimming: 8 bases; junction bases outside the gene matches: 13. The germline V gene encodes CDR1 SQVTM and CDR2 ANQGSEA. The sequence was collected from a girl aged 10-17 years with multiple sclerosis. The chain joins TRBV29-1 to TRBJ2-1, with TRBD2 identical over 16 bases. Input material: blood. The CDR3 loop reads CSVNSPGTSGRADEQFF. CDR3 nucleotides: TGCAGCGTCAACAGTCCCGGGACTAGCGGGAGGGCCGATGAGCAGTTCTTC.